These T cell receptor beta chains were read from a single sample in a study of blood T cell repertoires in COVID-19. Method: immunoSEQ multiplex PCR; TCRdb's copy keeps in-frame clones and lacks some. Of hundreds of thousands of clones in the sample, roughly 87% were seen once. Sequenced sample: peripheral blood. The receptors here all came from a man between 18 and 35 years old with active or convalescent COVID-19. Each CDR3 is given with its conserved first and last residue. D genes are given only for firm matches. Not all rows give a size; the values are once, few, many and, for expanded clones, a class.

v_gene	d_gene	j_gene	abundance	CDR3nt	CDR3aa
TRBV4-2	TRBD1	TRBJ1-2	.	TGTGCCAGCAGCCCGGGGACAGGTAGTACACTTAACTATGGCTACACCTTC	CASSPGTGSTLNYGYTF
TRBV6-1	.	TRBJ2-1	.	TGTGCCAGCAGTGACGGTTCCGGGAGCCCCTTAAGAAGGGCGCAGTTCTTC	CASSDGSGSPLRRAQFF
TRBV6-1	.	TRBJ1-2	.	TGTGCCAGCAGTGAAGAAGAGCACAGGGCTAACTATGGCTACACCTTC	CASSEEEHRANYGYTF
TRBV6-5	.	TRBJ2-5	.	TGTGCCAGCAGTTATCCGGGTCGGGAGACCCAGTACTTC	CASSYPGRETQYF
TRBV3-1/TRBV3-2	.	TRBJ2-7	.	TGTGCCAGCAGCTTCGCAGGACAGACCTACGAGCAGTACTTC	CASSFAGQTYEQYF
TRBV7-9	.	TRBJ2-7	few	TGTGCCAGCAGCGCGGGGCGGCGACAGACAGCCTACGAGCAGTACTTC	CASSAGRRQTAYEQYF
TRBV5-6	.	TRBJ1-2	.	TGTGCCAGCAGCCCACAGGGTCGAGCTAACTATGGCTACACCTTC	CASSPQGRANYGYTF
TRBV30	.	TRBJ1-5	.	TGTGCCTGGAGCGACAGGTCCAATCAGCCCCAGCATTTT	CAWSDRSNQPQHF
TRBV5-1	TRBD2	TRBJ2-5	.	TGCGCCAGCAGCTCCAAACTAGCGGACCAAGAGACCCAGTACTTC	CASSSKLADQETQYF
TRBV5-1	TRBD1	TRBJ1-2	.	TGCGCCAGCAGCCCGAATACCGGGACAGGCAACTATGGCTACACCTTC	CASSPNTGTGNYGYTF
TRBV28	.	TRBJ1-5	.	TGTGCCAGCAGTTTATTGTCGAGCAATCAGCCCCAGCATTTT	CASSLLSSNQPQHF
TRBV4-1	.	TRBJ2-1	once	TGCGCCAGCAGCCAAGTATCTGCCCAGAACAATGAGCAGTTCTTC	CASSQVSAQNNEQFF
TRBV30	TRBD1	TRBJ1-6	.	TGTGCCTGGAGCATGACAGGGGTTTATAATTCACCCCTCCACTTT	CAWSMTGVYNSPLHF
TRBV7-3	TRBD1	TRBJ2-2	.	TGTGCCAGCAGCTGGGACAGCTACACCGGGGAGCTGTTTTTT	CASSWDSYTGELFF
TRBV18	TRBD1	TRBJ2-4	.	TGTGCCAGCTCACCCGCCCACGAGGGGGCGCCCGAAAACATTCAGTACTTC	CASSPAHEGAPENIQYF
TRBV28	.	TRBJ1-1	once	TGTGCCAGCAGTCCCAGACAGGATAAACCTGAAGCTTTCTTT	CASSPRQDKPEAFF
TRBV12-3/TRBV12-4	.	TRBJ2-7	.	TGTGCCAGCAGTTTAGCCGGGGGCGAGCAGTACTTC	CASSLAGGEQYF
TRBV6-6	.	TRBJ2-2	.	TGTGCCAGCAGTTACTTGTCATCGAACACCGGGGAGCTGTTTTTT	CASSYLSSNTGELFF